This T cell receptor beta chain was documented in a study of blood T cell repertoires in COVID-19. Repertoires were generated with immunoSEQ multiplex PCR, while TCRdb's copy carries only in-frame clones and drops some. The top ten clones hold around 2.1% of a sample with under 200,000 clones, roughly 88% of them seen once. Trimming left V 6 bases short and J 7 bases short, with 15 bases between. This CDR3 has 13 amino acids. The V gene is TRBV12-3 or TRBV12-4, the J gene TRBJ1-2; D perhaps matches TRBD1 (6 bases). The sequencing sample was made of peripheral blood. This receptor was identified in a man between 18 and 35 years old with acute or convalescent COVID-19. The CDR3 loop reads CASRTTGGSGYTF. CDR3 bases: TGTGCCAGCAGGACGACAGGAGGAAGTGGCTACACCTTC.